What follows describes a single T cell receptor (beta chain). This entry belongs to a study of blood T cell repertoires in COVID-19. Measured with immunoSEQ multiplex PCR; TCRdb has only the in-frame clones, and not every one. The sample carries roughly 60,000 clones, approximately 91% recorded once. V gave up 4 bases and J gave up 4 bases; unmatched junction bases: 12. From germline, CDR1 is MGHRA and CDR2 YSYEKL. This CDR3 is 16 amino acids long. This chain joins TRBV4-1 and TRBJ1-2; 7 bases line up with TRBD1. Sequencing was performed on peripheral blood. The receptor was isolated from a man between 45 and 60 years old with active COVID-19. CDR3 nucleotides: TGCGCCAGCAGCCCCCAAGGACAGGCCGACTTCTATGGCTACACCTTC. Amino acid sequence: CASSPQGQADFYGYTF.